This T cell receptor beta chain was documented in a study of STAT3 mutations in large granular lymphocyte leukemia. Whole-study context: Among longitudinally sequenced T-LGLL patients, roughly half had canonical activating STAT3 mutations detected.

On this clone itself: Its antigen is unknown.

Study observations and caveats: In about 35% of the 18 patients, new TCR clonotypes emerged after therapy. Every T-LGLL patient had at least one immunodominant TCRbeta clonotype. In some patients, a small highly pathogenic clone possibly went undetected. Variable sampling intervals and differing treatment regimens complicated linking therapy response to TCR clonal burden changes.

The assay was immunoSEQ multiplex PCR, and TCRdb's table has in-frame clones only and misses some. The sample carries over 10,000 clones, over 75% recorded once. Germline values: CDR1 MNHEY, CDR2 SVGAGI. With V trimmed by 6 bases and J by 6 bases, 6 bases remained unmatched. The CDR3 has 14 residues. The chain employs TRBV6-5 and TRBJ1-4; 8 nucleotides align to TRBD1. The clonotype originates from a man aged 55 to 69 with T-cell large granular lymphocyte leukemia. Some clones in this sample may be carry-over from other donors' samples. Sequencing was performed on peripheral blood mononuclear cells. CDR3 in DNA: TGTGCCAGCAGCCGTAAGGACAGGGATGAAAAACTGTTTTTT. It yields the protein CASSRKDRDEKLFF.